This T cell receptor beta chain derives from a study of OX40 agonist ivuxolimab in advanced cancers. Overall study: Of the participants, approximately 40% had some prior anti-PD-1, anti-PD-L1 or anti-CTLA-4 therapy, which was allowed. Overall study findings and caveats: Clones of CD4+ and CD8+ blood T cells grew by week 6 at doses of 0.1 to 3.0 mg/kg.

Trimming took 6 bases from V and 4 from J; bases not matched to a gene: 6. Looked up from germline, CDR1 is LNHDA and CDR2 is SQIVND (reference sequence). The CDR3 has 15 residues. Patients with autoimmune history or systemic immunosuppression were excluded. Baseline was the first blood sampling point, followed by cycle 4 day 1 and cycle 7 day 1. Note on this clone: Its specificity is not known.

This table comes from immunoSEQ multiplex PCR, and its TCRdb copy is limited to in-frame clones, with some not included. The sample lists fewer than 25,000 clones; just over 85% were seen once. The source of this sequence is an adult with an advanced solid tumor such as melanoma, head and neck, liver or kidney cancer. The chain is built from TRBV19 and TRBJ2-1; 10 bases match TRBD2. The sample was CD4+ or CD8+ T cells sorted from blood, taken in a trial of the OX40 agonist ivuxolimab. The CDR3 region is CASSRTSGPYNEQFF. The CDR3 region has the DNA TGTGCCAGTAGCAGGACTAGCGGACCATACAATGAGCAGTTCTTC.